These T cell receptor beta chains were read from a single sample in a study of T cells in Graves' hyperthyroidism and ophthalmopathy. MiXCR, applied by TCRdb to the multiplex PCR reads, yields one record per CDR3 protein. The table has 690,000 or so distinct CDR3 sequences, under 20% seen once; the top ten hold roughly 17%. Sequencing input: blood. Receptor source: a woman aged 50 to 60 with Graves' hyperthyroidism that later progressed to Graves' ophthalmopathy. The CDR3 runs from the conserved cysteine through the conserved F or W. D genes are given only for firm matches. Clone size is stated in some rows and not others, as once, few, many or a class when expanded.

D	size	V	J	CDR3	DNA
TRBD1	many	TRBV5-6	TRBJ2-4	CASSLEPGGAKNIQYF	TGTGCCAGCAGCTTGGAGCCAGGGGGTGCCAAAAACATTCAGTACTTC
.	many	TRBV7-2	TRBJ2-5	CASSIRAHGARGTQYF	TGTGCCAGCAGCATCAGAGCCCATGGGGCGCGGGGGACCCAGTACTTC
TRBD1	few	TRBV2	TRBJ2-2	CASSGQGAGELFF	TGTGCCAGCAGTGGACAGGGGGCCGGGGAGCTGTTTTTT
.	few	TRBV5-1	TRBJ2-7	CASSPMNQILTYEQYF	TGCGCCAGCAGCCCCATGAACCAAATATTAACCTACGAGCAGTACTTC
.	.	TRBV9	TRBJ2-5	CASSHPLGTQYF	TGTGCCAGCAGCCATCCCCTGGGGACCCAGTACTTC
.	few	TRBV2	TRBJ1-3	CASSERSPISGNTIYF	TGTGCCAGCAGTGAAAGGTCCCCGATCTCTGGAAACACCATATATTTT
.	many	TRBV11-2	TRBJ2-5	CASSPGGTAGETQYF	TGTGCCAGCAGCCCCGGCGGGACAGCGGGGGAGACCCAGTACTTC
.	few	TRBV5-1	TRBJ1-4	CASSPLRGRAEGEKLFF	TGCGCCAGCAGCCCCCTGAGGGGACGGGCTGAGGGCGAAAAACTGTTTTTT
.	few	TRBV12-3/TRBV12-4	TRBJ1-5	CASNREGNQPQHF	TGTGCCAGCAACAGGGAGGGCAATCAGCCCCAGCATTTT
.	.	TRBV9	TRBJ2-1	CASSPTAADLSYNEQFF	TGTGCCAGCAGCCCCACCGCGGCCGACCTCTCCTACAATGAGCAGTTCTTC
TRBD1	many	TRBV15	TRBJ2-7	CATSRDETGVREQYF	TGTGCCACCAGCAGAGACGAGACAGGGGTCCGCGAGCAGTACTTC
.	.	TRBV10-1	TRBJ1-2	CASSETRAGYGYTF	TGCGCCAGCAGTGAGACCAGGGCCGGCTATGGCTACACCTTC
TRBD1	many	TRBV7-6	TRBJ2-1	CASSVQGWGNNEQFF	TGTGCCAGCAGCGTACAGGGGTGGGGAAACAATGAGCAGTTCTTC
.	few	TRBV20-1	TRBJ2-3	CSAMLAPKADTQYF	TGCAGTGCTATGCTAGCTCCTAAGGCAGATACGCAGTATTTT
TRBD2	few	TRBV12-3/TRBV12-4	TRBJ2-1	CASSLSSGTAYNEQFF	TGTGCCAGCAGTCTTTCTAGCGGGACGGCCTACAATGAGCAGTTCTTC
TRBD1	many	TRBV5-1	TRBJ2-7	CASGNLGTGAYEQYF	TGCGCCAGCGGTAACCTCGGGACAGGGGCCTACGAGCAGTACTTC
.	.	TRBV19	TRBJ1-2	CASSIFREVGYTF	TGTGCCAGTAGTATCTTTCGTGAGGTTGGCTACACCTTC
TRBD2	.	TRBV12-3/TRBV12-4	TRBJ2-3	CASSPRLLAGGRRWTDTQYF	TGTGCCAGCAGCCCCCGGTTACTAGCGGGGGGCCGGCGATGGACAGATACGCAGTATTTT
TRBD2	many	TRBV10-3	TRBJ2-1	CAIRSSSGGSNEQFF	TGTGCCATCAGGAGTTCAAGCGGGGGGTCCAATGAGCAGTTCTTC
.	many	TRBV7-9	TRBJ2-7	CASSWTGYEQYF	TGTGCCAGCAGCTGGACGGGCTACGAGCAGTACTTC
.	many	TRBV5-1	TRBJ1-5	CASSEGIQGYQPQHF	TGCGCCAGCAGCGAGGGAATACAGGGCTATCAGCCCCAGCATTTT
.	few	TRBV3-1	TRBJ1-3	CASSQISGNTIYF	TGTGCCAGCAGCCAAATCTCTGGAAACACCATATATTTT
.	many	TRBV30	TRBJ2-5	CAWSEDHQETQYF	TGTGCCTGGAGTGAGGACCACCAAGAGACCCAGTACTTC